This is a list of T cell receptor beta chains from one sample in a study of PD-L1 blockade in urothelial cancer. Produced via immunoSEQ multiplex PCR; TCRdb's table is partial and in-frame only. The table has around 32,000 clones, more than 75% seen once. The sequenced sample was PBMCs, obtained around atezolizumab (anti-PD-L1) treatment. The receptor source for this set is a man between 50 and 59 years old with urothelial cancer. CDR3s include the opening cysteine and the closing phenylalanine or tryptophan. The D gene is left open where the match is weak. Size tells how often a clone was seen (once, few, many) or the class of an expanded clone, and some rows leave it out.

J gene: TRBJ2-7; clone size: .; V gene: TRBV6-5; D gene: .; CDR3 protein: CASSPPLVTFYEQYF; CDR3 DNA: TGTGCCAGCAGTCCCCCCCTAGTAACGTTCTACGAGCAGTACTTC
J gene: TRBJ2-7; clone size: .; V gene: TRBV28; D gene: .; CDR3 protein: CASSSPTDYEQYF; CDR3 DNA: TGTGCCAGCAGTTCCCCGACAGACTACGAGCAGTACTTC
J gene: TRBJ2-7; clone size: .; V gene: TRBV6-9; D gene: TRBD2; CDR3 protein: CASKTGTSGESSYEQYF; CDR3 DNA: TGTGCCAGCAAAACAGGGACTAGCGGGGAGAGCTCCTACGAGCAGTACTTC
J gene: TRBJ1-1; clone size: .; V gene: TRBV6-5; D gene: .; CDR3 protein: CASSSYRVYTEAFF; CDR3 DNA: TGTGCCAGCAGTTCATACAGGGTTTACACTGAAGCTTTCTTT
J gene: TRBJ2-3; clone size: once; V gene: TRBV30; D gene: TRBD2; CDR3 protein: CAWSLAGATDTQYF; CDR3 DNA: TGTGCCTGGAGTTTAGCGGGAGCCACAGATACGCAGTATTTT
J gene: TRBJ1-4; clone size: .; V gene: TRBV30; D gene: .; CDR3 protein: CAWTDSNEKLFF; CDR3 DNA: TGTGCCTGGACGGACAGTAATGAAAAACTGTTTTTT
J gene: TRBJ2-5; clone size: .; V gene: TRBV4-2; D gene: .; CDR3 protein: CASSQTRLDVGKTQYF; CDR3 DNA: TGTGCCAGCAGCCAAACTAGACTAGATGTCGGGAAGACCCAGTACTTC
J gene: TRBJ2-7; clone size: once; V gene: TRBV5-5; D gene: TRBD1; CDR3 protein: CASSWVLGQGARARYF; CDR3 DNA: TGTGCCAGCAGCTGGGTCTTAGGACAGGGGGCCAGGGCGCGGTACTTC
J gene: TRBJ2-5; clone size: few; V gene: TRBV19; D gene: .; CDR3 protein: CASSIFPYGEETQYF; CDR3 DNA: TGTGCCAGTAGTATATTCCCATACGGAGAAGAGACCCAGTACTTC
J gene: TRBJ1-1; clone size: .; V gene: TRBV4-1; D gene: .; CDR3 protein: CASSYRVPTSNTEAFF; CDR3 DNA: TGCGCCAGCAGCTACAGGGTTCCAACTTCGAACACTGAAGCTTTCTTT
J gene: TRBJ2-1; clone size: few; V gene: TRBV11-3; D gene: TRBD1; CDR3 protein: CASSSRDRGLLEQFF; CDR3 DNA: TGTGCCAGCAGCTCCCGGGACAGGGGGCTGCTTGAGCAGTTCTTC
J gene: TRBJ1-2; clone size: .; V gene: TRBV9; D gene: TRBD1; CDR3 protein: CASSVVKGAIGYTF; CDR3 DNA: TGTGCCAGCAGCGTAGTGAAGGGGGCTATTGGCTACACCTTC
J gene: TRBJ2-5; clone size: .; V gene: TRBV7-9; D gene: TRBD1; CDR3 protein: CASSSQTGWNQETQYF; CDR3 DNA: TGTGCCAGCAGCTCCCAGACAGGGTGGAACCAAGAGACCCAGTACTTC
J gene: TRBJ1-2; clone size: .; V gene: TRBV9; D gene: .; CDR3 protein: CASSVDLGDGYTF; CDR3 DNA: TGTGCCAGCAGCGTAGACTTAGGAGATGGCTACACCTTC
J gene: TRBJ2-5; clone size: .; V gene: TRBV5-1; D gene: TRBD1; CDR3 protein: CASAGTASETQYF; CDR3 DNA: TGCGCCAGCGCAGGGACAGCGTCGGAGACCCAGTACTTC
J gene: TRBJ2-3; clone size: .; V gene: TRBV19; D gene: .; CDR3 protein: CASSRQTTDTQYF; CDR3 DNA: TGTGCCAGTAGTCGACAGACCACAGATACGCAGTATTTT
J gene: TRBJ2-3; clone size: .; V gene: TRBV7-9; D gene: TRBD1; CDR3 protein: CASSSGTGKNTQYF; CDR3 DNA: TGTGCCAGCAGCTCGGGGACAGGGAAGAATACGCAGTATTTT
J gene: TRBJ2-1; clone size: once; V gene: TRBV27; D gene: .; CDR3 protein: CASSSSSRPYNEQFF; CDR3 DNA: TGTGCCAGCAGTTCATCTTCTAGGCCCTACAATGAGCAGTTCTTC
J gene: TRBJ2-3; clone size: .; V gene: TRBV5-1; D gene: .; CDR3 protein: CASSRIPLGLEIGVSTDTQYF; CDR3 DNA: TGCGCCAGCAGCCGAATACCTCTCGGTCTGGAGATCGGGGTTAGCACAGATACGCAGTATTTT
J gene: TRBJ2-5; clone size: .; V gene: TRBV5-4; D gene: TRBD2; CDR3 protein: CASTEGLAVFGETQYF; CDR3 DNA: TGTGCCAGCACGGAGGGACTAGCGGTTTTCGGGGAGACCCAGTACTTC
J gene: TRBJ1-1; clone size: .; V gene: TRBV27; D gene: .; CDR3 protein: CASSLSPGGTEAFF; CDR3 DNA: TGTGCCAGCAGTTTATCGCCGGGGGGGACTGAAGCTTTCTTT
J gene: TRBJ2-7; clone size: .; V gene: TRBV19; D gene: .; CDR3 protein: CASTAGRGSAYEQYF; CDR3 DNA: TGTGCCAGTACTGCTGGTAGGGGCAGCGCCTACGAGCAGTACTTC
J gene: TRBJ1-5; clone size: once; V gene: TRBV27; D gene: .; CDR3 protein: CASSPKGNQPQHF; CDR3 DNA: TGTGCCAGCAGCCCCAAGGGGAATCAGCCCCAGCATTTT
J gene: TRBJ2-1; clone size: .; V gene: TRBV10-2; D gene: TRBD2; CDR3 protein: CAAGGGSYNEQFF; CDR3 DNA: TGCGCCGCCGGGGGGGGATCCTACAATGAGCAGTTCTTC
J gene: TRBJ2-7; clone size: medium-sized; V gene: TRBV10-3; D gene: .; CDR3 protein: CAISEPTPRWWYF; CDR3 DNA: TGTGCCATCAGTGAACCGACTCCAAGGTGGTGGTACTTC
J gene: TRBJ2-1; clone size: .; V gene: TRBV7-2; D gene: TRBD2; CDR3 protein: CASSLGLAGGLNNEQFF; CDR3 DNA: TGTGCCAGCAGCTTAGGACTAGCGGGGGGGCTCAACAATGAGCAGTTCTTC
J gene: TRBJ2-3; clone size: .; V gene: TRBV5-4; D gene: TRBD2; CDR3 protein: CASSLTSGGGKSTDTQYF; CDR3 DNA: TGTGCCAGCAGCTTAACTAGCGGGGGGGGCAAGAGCACAGATACGCAGTATTTT
J gene: TRBJ1-6; clone size: .; V gene: TRBV13; D gene: TRBD1; CDR3 protein: CASSKQGASGPLHF; CDR3 DNA: TGTGCCAGCAGCAAGCAGGGGGCGTCAGGACCCCTCCACTTT
J gene: TRBJ1-2; clone size: .; V gene: TRBV5-6; D gene: .; CDR3 protein: CASSLGGPDNYGYTF; CDR3 DNA: TGTGCCAGCAGCTTGGGGGGGCCTGATAACTATGGCTACACCTTC
J gene: TRBJ2-5; clone size: .; V gene: TRBV28; D gene: .; CDR3 protein: CASSFAVPETQYF; CDR3 DNA: TGTGCCAGCAGTTTTGCGGTCCCAGAGACCCAGTACTTC
J gene: TRBJ2-5; clone size: .; V gene: TRBV23-1; D gene: .; CDR3 protein: CASSQSGGFPTTETQYF; CDR3 DNA: TGCGCCAGCAGTCAATCGGGAGGCTTCCCCACGACAGAGACCCAGTACTTC
J gene: TRBJ2-3; clone size: .; V gene: TRBV5-1; D gene: TRBD2; CDR3 protein: CASSLAGMDVTQYF; CDR3 DNA: TGCGCCAGCAGCCTAGCGGGAATGGACGTTACGCAGTATTTT
J gene: TRBJ2-6; clone size: .; V gene: TRBV19; D gene: .; CDR3 protein: CASSPPAWGLGANVLTF; CDR3 DNA: TGTGCCAGTAGCCCCCCTGCTTGGGGCCTTGGGGCCAACGTCCTGACTTTC
J gene: TRBJ1-3; clone size: .; V gene: TRBV4-1; D gene: .; CDR3 protein: CASSQDMRGGRNTIYF; CDR3 DNA: TGCGCCAGCAGCCAAGATATGCGGGGTGGTAGAAACACCATATATTTT
J gene: TRBJ2-7; clone size: .; V gene: TRBV27; D gene: .; CDR3 protein: CASSLSSLASYEQYF; CDR3 DNA: TGTGCCAGCAGTTTATCGAGCCTAGCCTCCTACGAGCAGTACTTC